The present TCR beta chain was sequenced within a study of blood T cell repertoires in COVID-19. About the study: Some COVID-19 samples were acute and others convalescent; all came from the United States, Italy and Spain. The cDNA or gDNA used as material had been derived from T cells, B-cell-depleted T cells, or PBMCs.

Authors' methods: The authors estimated nucleated cell counts from reference gene primer amplification. The method was immunoSEQ multiplex PCR; TCRdb's version includes in-frame clones alone and lacks a portion of them. V and J calls and clone size are as listed in that table; D and trimming were resolved from the DNA. The table has over 45,000 clones, around nine tenths seen once. The CDR3 extends over 15 amino acids. The trim removed 2 bases at V and 6 bases at J, leaving 4 bases unmatched. The V gene's germline CDR1 is LGHNA and CDR2 YNFKEQ. The receptor was derived from a man between 60 and 75 years old with active COVID-19. Material: peripheral blood. The gene calls are TRBV4-2 and TRBJ2-2; 9 nucleotides align to TRBD2. This chain's CDR3 is CASSQLAGSAGELFF. The CDR3 DNA sequence: TGTGCCAGCAGCCAACTAGCGGGATCGGCCGGGGAGCTGTTTTTT.